The subject of this entry is one T cell receptor (beta chain). Treatment indicated: oral pan-JAK inhibitor, 5-10 mg twice daily. Looked up from germline, CDR1 is MNHEY and CDR2 is SMNVEV (reference sequence). Trimming removed 2 bases at V and 6 bases at J, with 5 bases between. The CDR3 is 12 residues long. Isolated RNA was reverse transcribed into cDNA used as the sequencing template. Method: immunoSEQ multiplex PCR; TCRdb's copy keeps in-frame clones and lacks some. The table lists some 44,000 clones, just under 95% of them singletons. This record belongs to a study of CD8+ T cells in alopecia areata.

The rearrangement links TRBV27 to TRBJ2-1; D is ambiguous. Sample: CD8+ T cells sorted from blood, taken at week 24, from a patient treated with tofacitinib. This TCR was recovered from a human donor with alopecia areata. The CDR3 DNA follows: TGTGCCAGCAGTTTAGACCTCAATGAGCAGTTCTTC. Translating it yields CASSLDLNEQFF.